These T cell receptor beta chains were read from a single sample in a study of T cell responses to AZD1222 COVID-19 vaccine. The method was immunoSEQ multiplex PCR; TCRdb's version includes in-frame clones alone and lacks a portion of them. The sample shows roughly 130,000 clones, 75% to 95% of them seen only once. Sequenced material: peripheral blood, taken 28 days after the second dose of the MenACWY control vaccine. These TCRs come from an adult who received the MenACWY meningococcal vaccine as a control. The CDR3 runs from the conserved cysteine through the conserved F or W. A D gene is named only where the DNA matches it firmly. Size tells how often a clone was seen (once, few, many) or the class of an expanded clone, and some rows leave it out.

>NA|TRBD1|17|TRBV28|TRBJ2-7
CASSRYPLTGNRYEQYF
TGTGCCAGCAGCCGATACCCCCTGACAGGGAACCGCTACGAGCAGTACTTC
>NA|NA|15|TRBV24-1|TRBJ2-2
CATSDPRRGSGELFF
TGTGCCACCAGTGATCCCCGGAGGGGGTCCGGGGAGCTGTTTTTT
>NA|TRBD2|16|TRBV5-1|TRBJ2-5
CASSLGQLAAQETQYF
TGCGCCAGCAGCTTGGGGCAACTAGCGGCCCAAGAGACCCAGTACTTC
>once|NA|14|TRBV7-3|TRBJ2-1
CASSLPGFGNEQFF
TGTGCCAGCAGCTTACCGGGGTTTGGCAATGAGCAGTTCTTC
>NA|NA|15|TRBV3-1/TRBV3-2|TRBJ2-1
CASQPNSDSYNEQFF
TGTGCCAGCCAGCCAAATTCGGACAGCTACAATGAGCAGTTCTTC
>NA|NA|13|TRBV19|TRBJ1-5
CGEWGQEALSQHF
TGTGGCGAGTGGGGTCAAGAAGCATTGTCCCAGCATTTT
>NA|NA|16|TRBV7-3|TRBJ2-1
CASSLSRTNLYNEQFF
TGTGCCAGCAGCTTATCGCGCACAAACCTCTACAATGAGCAGTTCTTC
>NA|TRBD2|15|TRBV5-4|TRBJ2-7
CASSPATSGSYEQYF
TGTGCCAGCAGCCCCGCCACTAGCGGGTCCTACGAGCAGTACTTC
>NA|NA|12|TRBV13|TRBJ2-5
CASSLSQETQYF
TGTGCCAGCAGCTTGAGTCAAGAGACCCAGTACTTC
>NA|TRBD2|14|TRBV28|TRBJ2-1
CASSPSGLAGGGFF
TGTGCCAGCAGCCCTTCGGGACTAGCGGGCGGGGGATTCTTC
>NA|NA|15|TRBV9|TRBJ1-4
CASSGLGGFNEKLFF
TGTGCCAGCAGCGGCCTCGGGGGGTTTAATGAAAAACTGTTTTTT
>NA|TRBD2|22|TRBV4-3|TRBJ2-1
CASSQDLSGGAPRGGFYNEQFF
TGCGCCAGCAGCCAAGATCTCAGCGGGGGGGCCCCCAGGGGCGGATTTTACAATGAGCAGTTCTTC
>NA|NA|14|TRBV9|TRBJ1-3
CASSAQGSGNTIYF
TGTGCCAGCAGCGCTCAAGGGAGCGGAAACACCATATATTTT
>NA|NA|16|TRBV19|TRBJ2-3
CASRPEGLGASDTQYF
TGTGCCAGTAGACCGGAGGGGTTGGGTGCGTCAGATACGCAGTATTTT
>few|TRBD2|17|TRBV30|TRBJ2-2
CAWSPPWAGGNTGELFF
TGTGCCTGGAGTCCGCCGTGGGCGGGGGGGAACACCGGGGAGCTGTTTTTT
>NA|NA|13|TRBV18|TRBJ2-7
CASSSDIPYEQYF
TGTGCCAGCTCATCGGACATTCCCTACGAGCAGTACTTC
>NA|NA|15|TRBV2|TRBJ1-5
CASSEYLGGNQPQHF
TGTGCCAGCAGTGAATACCTGGGGGGCAATCAGCCCCAGCATTTT
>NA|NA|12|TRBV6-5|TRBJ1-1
CASSYWETEAFF
TGTGCCAGCAGTTACTGGGAGACTGAAGCTTTCTTT
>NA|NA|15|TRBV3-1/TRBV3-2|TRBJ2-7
CASSQSASFSYEQYF
TGTGCCAGCAGCCAATCAGCTAGCTTCTCCTACGAGCAGTACTTC
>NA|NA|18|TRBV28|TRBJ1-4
CASSGGVIGRTVRAKLFF
TGTGCCAGCAGTGGGGGGGTTATAGGGCGGACAGTTAGGGCAAAACTGTTTTTT